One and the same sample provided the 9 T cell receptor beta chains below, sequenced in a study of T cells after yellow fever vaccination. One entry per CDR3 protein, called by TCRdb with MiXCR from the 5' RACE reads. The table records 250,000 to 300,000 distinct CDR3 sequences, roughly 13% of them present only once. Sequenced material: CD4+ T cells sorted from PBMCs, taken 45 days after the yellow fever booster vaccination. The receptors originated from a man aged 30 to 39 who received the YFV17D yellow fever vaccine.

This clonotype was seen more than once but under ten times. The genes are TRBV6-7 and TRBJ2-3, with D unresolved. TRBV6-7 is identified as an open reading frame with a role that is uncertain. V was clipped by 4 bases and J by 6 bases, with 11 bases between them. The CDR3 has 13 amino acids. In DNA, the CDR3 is TGTGCCAGCAGTTCGGGCCATAGGGATACGCAGTATTTT. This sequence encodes CASSSGHRDTQYF.

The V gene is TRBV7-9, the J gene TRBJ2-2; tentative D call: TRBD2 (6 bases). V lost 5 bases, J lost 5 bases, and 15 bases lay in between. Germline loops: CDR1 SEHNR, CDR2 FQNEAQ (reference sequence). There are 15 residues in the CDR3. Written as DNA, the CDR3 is TGTGCCAGCAGCCCGTCTGGGGGAGGTACCGGGGAGCTGTTTTTT. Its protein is CASSPSGGGTGELFF. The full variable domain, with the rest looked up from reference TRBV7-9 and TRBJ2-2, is DTGVSQNPRHKITKRGQNVTFRCDPISEHNRLYWYRQTLGQGPEFLTYFQNEAQLEKSRLLSDRFSAERPKGSFSTLEIQRTEQGDSAMYLCASSPSGGGTGELFFGEGSRLTVL.

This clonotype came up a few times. The CDR3 coding sequence is TGTGCCTCGGGTATCAGGGGAGACGAGCAGTACTTC. Its protein product is CASGIRGDEQYF. The chain links TRBV10-3 to TRBJ2-7, with a weak D call TRBD1 (6 bases). Germline CDR1 is ENHRY and CDR2 is SYGVKD. V was shortened by 11 bases and J by 5 bases, with 16 bases between the two germline ends. The CDR3 extends over 12 amino acids.

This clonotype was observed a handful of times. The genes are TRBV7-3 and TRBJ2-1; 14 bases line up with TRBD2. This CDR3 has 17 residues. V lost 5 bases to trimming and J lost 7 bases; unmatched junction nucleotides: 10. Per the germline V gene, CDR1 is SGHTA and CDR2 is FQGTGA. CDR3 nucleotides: TGTGCCAGCAGCCCGGGGGGACTAGCGGGAGTTTCGAATGAGCAGTTCTTC. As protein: CASSPGGLAGVSNEQFF.

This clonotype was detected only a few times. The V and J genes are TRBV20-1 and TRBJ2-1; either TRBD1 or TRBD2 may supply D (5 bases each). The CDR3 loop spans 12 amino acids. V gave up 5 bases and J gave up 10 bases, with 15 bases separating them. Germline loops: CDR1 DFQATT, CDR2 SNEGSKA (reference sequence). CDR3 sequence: CSAGPRGDEQFF. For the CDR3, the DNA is TGCAGTGCTGGACCCCGTGGGGACGAGCAGTTCTTC.

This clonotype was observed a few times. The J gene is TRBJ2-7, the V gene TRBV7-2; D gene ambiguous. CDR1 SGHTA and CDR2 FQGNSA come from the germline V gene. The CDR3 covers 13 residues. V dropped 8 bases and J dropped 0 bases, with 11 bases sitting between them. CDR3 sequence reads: CASRSGPSYEQYF. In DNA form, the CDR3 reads TGTGCCAGCCGCTCGGGTCCCTCCTACGAGCAGTACTTC.

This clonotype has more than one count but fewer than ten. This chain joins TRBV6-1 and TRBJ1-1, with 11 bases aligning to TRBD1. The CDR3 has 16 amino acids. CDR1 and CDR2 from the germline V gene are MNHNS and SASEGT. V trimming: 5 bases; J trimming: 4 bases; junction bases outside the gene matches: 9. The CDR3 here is CASSSRDRGVGTEAFF. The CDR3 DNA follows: TGTGCCAGCAGTAGCCGGGACAGGGGGGTTGGCACTGAAGCTTTCTTT.

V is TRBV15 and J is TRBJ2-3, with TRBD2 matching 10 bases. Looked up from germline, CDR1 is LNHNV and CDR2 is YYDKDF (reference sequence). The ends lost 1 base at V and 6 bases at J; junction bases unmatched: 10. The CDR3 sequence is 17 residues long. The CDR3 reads CATSRAPSSGRGDTQYF. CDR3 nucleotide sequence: TGTGCCACCAGCAGAGCCCCCTCTAGCGGGAGAGGGGATACGCAGTATTTT.

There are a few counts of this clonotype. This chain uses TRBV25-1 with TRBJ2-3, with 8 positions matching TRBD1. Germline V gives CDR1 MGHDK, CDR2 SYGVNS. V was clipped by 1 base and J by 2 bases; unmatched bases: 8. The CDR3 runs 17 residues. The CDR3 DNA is TGTGCCAGCAGTGAATGGAAAGGACAGGGTGTCACAGATACGCAGTATTTT. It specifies CASSEWKGQGVTDTQYF.